The clone carrying this TCR beta chain has more than one count but fewer than ten. The antigen remains unidentified. The sample originates from a study of T cells in Graves' hyperthyroidism and ophthalmopathy. Turning to the study itself: Peripheral blood collection took place at initial diagnosis, before any treatment. General study points: Blood held most thyroid clonotypes expanded above 0.001 frequency.

Patients between 18 and 65 years old had hyperthyroidism, newly diagnosed and lasting under 2 months. It was uncontrolled infection, other autoimmune disease, pregnancy or lactation that excluded patients. CDR1 and CDR2 (germline): SGHTA, FQGNSA. The J segment lost 0 bases and the V segment lost 2 bases, leaving 4 bases of the junction unmatched. The length of the CDR3 is 16 residues. RNA transcripts gave rise to amplified TCR beta CDR3 regions. The HTBI primer set drove a first-round RT-PCR of the TCR CDR3. MiXCR was run by TCRdb on the multiplex PCR reads, yielding one entry per CDR3 protein. The sample records more than 500,000 distinct CDR3 sequences, 14% being singletons.

This receptor was obtained from a woman between 35 and 50 years old with Graves' hyperthyroidism. Sequencing used blood. The chain joins TRBV7-2 to TRBJ2-1; TRBD2 agrees at 7 bases. The CDR3 loop reads CASSLSLAVSYNEQFF. The CDR3 nucleotides are TGTGCCAGCAGCTTATCCCTAGCGGTCTCCTACAATGAGCAGTTCTTC.